The clone carrying this T cell receptor (beta chain) was observed at least ten times. Its antigen is unidentified. This entry comes from a study of T cells in Graves' hyperthyroidism and ophthalmopathy. Study summary: The blood sample was taken at first diagnosis, before treatment began.

Amplification of TCR beta CDR3 regions was performed using RNA transcripts as template. During a first-round RT-PCR of the TCR CDR3, the HTBI primer set was used. TCRdb reanalysed the multiplex PCR reads using MiXCR and keeps one entry per CDR3 protein. The data contain about 300,000 distinct CDR3 sequences, roughly 17% of them singletons. For Graves' hyperthyroidism to be stable, ophthalmopathy could not progress within 18 months. Per the germline V gene, CDR1 is LGHDT and CDR2 is YNNKEL (reference sequence). The ends were cut back, 0 bases at V and 6 bases at J, with 9 bases in the middle. The CDR3 spans 13 residues. Whole-study findings and limits: Among clonotypes expanded in thyroid above 0.001, most were also found in blood.

Material: blood. The source of this sequence is a man aged 25-40 years with Graves' hyperthyroidism. V gene TRBV3-1 combines with J gene TRBJ2-7; D may match TRBD1 or TRBD2 (6 bases each). CDR3 region: CASSQDRGGEQYF. The CDR3 DNA is TGTGCCAGCAGCCAAGACAGGGGAGGCGAGCAGTACTTC.